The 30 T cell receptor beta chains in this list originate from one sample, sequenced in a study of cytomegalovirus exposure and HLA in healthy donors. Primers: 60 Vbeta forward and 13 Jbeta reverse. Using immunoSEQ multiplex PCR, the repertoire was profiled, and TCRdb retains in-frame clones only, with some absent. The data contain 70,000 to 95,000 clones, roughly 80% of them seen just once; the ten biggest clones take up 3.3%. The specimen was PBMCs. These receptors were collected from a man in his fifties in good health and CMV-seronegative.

The CDR3 nucleotides read TGTGCCAGCAGCTTGGCCGGGACTAGCGGGGGGGCCGGGGAGACCCAGTACTTC. Translating gives CASSLAGTSGGAGETQYF. The J gene is TRBJ2-5, the V gene TRBV5-4; 16 bases line up with TRBD2. V was clipped by 0 bases and J by 5 bases; unmatched bases: 7. CDR3 size: 18 residues. Germline CDR1 and CDR2: SGHNT and YYREEE (reference sequence).

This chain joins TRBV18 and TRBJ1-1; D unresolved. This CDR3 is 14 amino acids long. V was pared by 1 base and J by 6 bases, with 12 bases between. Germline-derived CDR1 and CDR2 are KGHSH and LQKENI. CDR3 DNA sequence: TGTGCCAGCTCACCACGCGAGGGCTTTGCTGAAGCTTTCTTT. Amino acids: CASSPREGFAEAFF.

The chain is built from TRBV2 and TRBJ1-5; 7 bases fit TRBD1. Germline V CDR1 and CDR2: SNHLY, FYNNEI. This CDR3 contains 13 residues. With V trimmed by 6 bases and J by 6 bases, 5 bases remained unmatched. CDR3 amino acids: CASSEGASQPQHF. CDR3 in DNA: TGTGCCAGCAGCGAGGGGGCTAGTCAGCCCCAGCATTTT.

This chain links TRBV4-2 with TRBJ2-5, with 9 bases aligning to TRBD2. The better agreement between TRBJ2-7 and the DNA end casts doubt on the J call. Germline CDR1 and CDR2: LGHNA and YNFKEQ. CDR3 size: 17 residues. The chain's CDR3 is CASSQEWRTSAPYEQYF. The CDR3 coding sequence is TGTGCCAGCAGCCAAGAATGGCGGACTAGCGCGCCCTACGAGCAGTACTTC.

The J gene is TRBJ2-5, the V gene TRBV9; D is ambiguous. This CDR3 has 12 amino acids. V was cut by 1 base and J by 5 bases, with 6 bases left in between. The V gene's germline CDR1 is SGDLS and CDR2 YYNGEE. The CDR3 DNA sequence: TGTGCCAGCAGCGTACGAGGCGAGACCCAGTACTTC. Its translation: CASSVRGETQYF.

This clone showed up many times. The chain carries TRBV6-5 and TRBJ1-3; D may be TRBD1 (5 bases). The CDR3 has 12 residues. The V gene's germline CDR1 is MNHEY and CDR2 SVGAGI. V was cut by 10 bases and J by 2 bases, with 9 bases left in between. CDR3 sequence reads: CATQGPGNTIYF. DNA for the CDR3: TGTGCCACCCAGGGTCCTGGAAACACCATATATTTT.

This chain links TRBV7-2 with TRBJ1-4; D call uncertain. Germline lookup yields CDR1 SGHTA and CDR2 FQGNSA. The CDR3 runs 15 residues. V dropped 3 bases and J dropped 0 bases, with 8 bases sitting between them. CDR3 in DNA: TGTGCCAGCAGCTTCCGAGCTGCAACTAATGAAAAACTGTTTTTT. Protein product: CASSFRAATNEKLFF.

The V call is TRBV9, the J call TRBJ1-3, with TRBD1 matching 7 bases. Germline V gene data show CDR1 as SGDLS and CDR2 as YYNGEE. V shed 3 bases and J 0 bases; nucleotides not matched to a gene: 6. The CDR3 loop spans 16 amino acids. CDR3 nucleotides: TGTGCCAGCAGCGCTTCAACAGGGGCCTCTGGAAACACCATATATTTT. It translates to CASSASTGASGNTIYF.

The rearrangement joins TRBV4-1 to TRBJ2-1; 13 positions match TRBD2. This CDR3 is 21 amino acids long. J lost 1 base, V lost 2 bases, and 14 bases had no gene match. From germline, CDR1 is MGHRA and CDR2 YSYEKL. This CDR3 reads CASSQPPGLAGEAPSYNEQFF. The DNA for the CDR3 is TGCGCCAGCAGCCAACCACCCGGACTAGCGGGGGAGGCTCCGTCCTACAATGAGCAGTTCTTC.

Here the CDR3 DNA reads TGTGCCAGCAGTGACACATCAGGGGGTAATTCACCCCTCCACTTT. It encodes CASSDTSGGNSPLHF. This sequence joins TRBV6-4 and TRBJ1-6; 7 bases are a match to TRBD1. CDR3 length: 15 residues. The V gene's germline CDR1 is MRHNA and CDR2 SNTAGT. Germline trimming cut 2 bases from V and 6 bases from J; bases unmatched to any gene: 4.

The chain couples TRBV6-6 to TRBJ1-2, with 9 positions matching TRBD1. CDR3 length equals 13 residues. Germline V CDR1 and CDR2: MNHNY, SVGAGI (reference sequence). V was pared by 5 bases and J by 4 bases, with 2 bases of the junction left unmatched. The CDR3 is CASSGTGTYGYTF. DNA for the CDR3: TGTGCCAGCAGTGGGACAGGGACCTATGGCTACACCTTC.

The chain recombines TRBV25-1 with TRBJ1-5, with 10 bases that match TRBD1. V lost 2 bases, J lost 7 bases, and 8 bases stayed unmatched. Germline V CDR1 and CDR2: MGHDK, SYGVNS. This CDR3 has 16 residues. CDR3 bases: TGTGCCAGCAGTGAAGGTGAGACAGGGGGCGCGCAGCCCCAGCATTTT. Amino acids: CASSEGETGGAQPQHF. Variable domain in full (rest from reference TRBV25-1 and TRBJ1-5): EADIYQTPRYLVIGTGKKITLECSQTMGHDKMYWYQQDPGMELHLIHYSYGVNSTEKGDLSSESTVSRIRTEHFPLTLESARPSHTSQYLCASSEGETGGAQPQHFGDGTRLSIL.

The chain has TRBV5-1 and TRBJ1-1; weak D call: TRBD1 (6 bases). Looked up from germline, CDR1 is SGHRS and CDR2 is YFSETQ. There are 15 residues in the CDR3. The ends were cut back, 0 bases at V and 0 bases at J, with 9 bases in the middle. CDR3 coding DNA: TGCGCCAGCAGCTTGGCCACAGGGATGAACACTGAAGCTTTCTTT. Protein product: CASSLATGMNTEAFF.

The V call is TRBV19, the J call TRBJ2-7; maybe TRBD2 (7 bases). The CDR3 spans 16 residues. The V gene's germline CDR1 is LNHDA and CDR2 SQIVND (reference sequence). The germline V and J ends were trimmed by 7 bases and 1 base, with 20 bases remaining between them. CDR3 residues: CASTPNGGGGSYEQYF. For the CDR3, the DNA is TGTGCCAGTACCCCTAACGGAGGGGGGGGGTCCTACGAGCAGTACTTC.

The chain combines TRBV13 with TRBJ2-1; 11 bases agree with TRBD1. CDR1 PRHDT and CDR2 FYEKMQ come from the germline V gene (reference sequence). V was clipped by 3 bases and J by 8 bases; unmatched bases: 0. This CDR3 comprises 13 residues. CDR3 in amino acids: CASSLGQGDEQFF. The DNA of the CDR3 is TGTGCCAGCAGCTTGGGACAGGGGGATGAGCAGTTCTTC.

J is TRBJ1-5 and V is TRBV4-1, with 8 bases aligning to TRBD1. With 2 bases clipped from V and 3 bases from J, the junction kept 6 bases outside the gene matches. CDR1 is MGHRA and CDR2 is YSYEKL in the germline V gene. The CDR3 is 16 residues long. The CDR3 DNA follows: TGCGCCAGCAGCCAACCTGACAGGGGTCCCAATCAGCCCCAGCATTTT. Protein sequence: CASSQPDRGPNQPQHF.

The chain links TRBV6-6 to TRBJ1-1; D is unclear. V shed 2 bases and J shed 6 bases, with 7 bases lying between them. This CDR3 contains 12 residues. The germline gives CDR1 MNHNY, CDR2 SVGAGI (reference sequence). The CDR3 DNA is TGTGCCAGCAGTTACGTCCAATCTGAAGCTTTCTTT. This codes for CASSYVQSEAFF.

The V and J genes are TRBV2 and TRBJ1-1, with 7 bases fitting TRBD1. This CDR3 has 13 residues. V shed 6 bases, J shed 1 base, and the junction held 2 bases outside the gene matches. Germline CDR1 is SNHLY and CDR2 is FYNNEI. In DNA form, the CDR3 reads TGTGCCAGCAGCCAGGGGGAGAACACTGAAGCTTTCTTT. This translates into CASSQGENTEAFF. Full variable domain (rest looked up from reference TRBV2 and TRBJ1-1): EPEVTQTPSHQVTQMGQEVILRCVPISNHLYFYWYRQILGQKVEFLVSFYNNEISEKSEIFDDQFSVERPDGSNFTLKIRSTKLEDSAMYFCASSQGENTEAFFGQGTRLTVV.

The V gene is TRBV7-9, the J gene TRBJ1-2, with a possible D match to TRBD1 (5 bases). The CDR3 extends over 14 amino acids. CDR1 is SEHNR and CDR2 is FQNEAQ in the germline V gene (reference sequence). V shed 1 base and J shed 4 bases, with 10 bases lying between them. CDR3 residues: CASSLEARAYGYTF. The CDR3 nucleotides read TGTGCCAGCAGCTTAGAGGCCAGGGCCTATGGCTACACCTTC.

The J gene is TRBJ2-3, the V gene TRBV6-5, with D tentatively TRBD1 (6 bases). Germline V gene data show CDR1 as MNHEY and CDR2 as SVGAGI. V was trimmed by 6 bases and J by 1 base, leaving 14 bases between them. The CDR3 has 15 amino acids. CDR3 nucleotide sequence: TGTGCCAGCAGGGTCAGGGGATCCGGCACAGATACGCAGTATTTT. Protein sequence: CASRVRGSGTDTQYF.

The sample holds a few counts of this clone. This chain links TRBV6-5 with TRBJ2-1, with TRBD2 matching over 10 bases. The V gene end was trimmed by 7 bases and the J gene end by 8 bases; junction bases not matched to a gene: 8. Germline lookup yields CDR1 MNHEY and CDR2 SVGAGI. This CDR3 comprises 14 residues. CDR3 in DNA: TGTGCCAGCAACGGGCTAGCGGGGGAGGATGAGCAGTTCTTC. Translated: CASNGLAGEDEQFF.

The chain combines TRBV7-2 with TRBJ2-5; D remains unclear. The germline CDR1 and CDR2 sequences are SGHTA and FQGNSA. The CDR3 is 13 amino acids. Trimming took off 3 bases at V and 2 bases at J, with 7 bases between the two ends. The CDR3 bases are TGTGCCAGCAGCTTGAGCAAACAAGAGACCCAGTACTTC. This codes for CASSLSKQETQYF. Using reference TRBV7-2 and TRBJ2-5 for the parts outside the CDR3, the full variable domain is GAGVSQSPSNKVTEKGKDVELRCDPISGHTALYWYRQSLGQGLEFLIYFQGNSAPDKSGLPSDRFSAERTGGSVSTLTIQRTQQEDSAVYLCASSLSKQETQYFGPGTRLLVL.

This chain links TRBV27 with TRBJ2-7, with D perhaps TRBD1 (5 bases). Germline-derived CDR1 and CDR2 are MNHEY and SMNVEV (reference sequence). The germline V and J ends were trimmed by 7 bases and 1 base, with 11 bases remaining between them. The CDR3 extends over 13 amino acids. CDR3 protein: CASTGPPSYEQYF. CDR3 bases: TGTGCCAGCACAGGGCCCCCTTCCTACGAGCAGTACTTC.

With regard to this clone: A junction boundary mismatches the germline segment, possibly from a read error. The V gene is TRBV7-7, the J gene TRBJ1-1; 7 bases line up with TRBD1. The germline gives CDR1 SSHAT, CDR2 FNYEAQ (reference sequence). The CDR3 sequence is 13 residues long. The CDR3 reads CASSLDRETEAFF. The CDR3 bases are TGTGCTAGCAGCTTAGACAGGGAGACTGAAGCTTTCTTT.

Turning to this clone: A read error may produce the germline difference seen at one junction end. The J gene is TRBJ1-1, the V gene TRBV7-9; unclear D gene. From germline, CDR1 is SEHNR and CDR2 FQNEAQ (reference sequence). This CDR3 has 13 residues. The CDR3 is CSSSLDRPTEAFF. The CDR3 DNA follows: TGTTCCAGCAGCTTAGATCGTCCCACTGAAGCTTTCTTT.

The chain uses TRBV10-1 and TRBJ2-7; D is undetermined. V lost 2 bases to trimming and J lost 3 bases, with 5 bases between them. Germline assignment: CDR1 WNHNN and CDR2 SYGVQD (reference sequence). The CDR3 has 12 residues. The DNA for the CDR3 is TGCGCCAGCAGTGAGGGCAGCTACGAGCAGTACTTC. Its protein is CASSEGSYEQYF.

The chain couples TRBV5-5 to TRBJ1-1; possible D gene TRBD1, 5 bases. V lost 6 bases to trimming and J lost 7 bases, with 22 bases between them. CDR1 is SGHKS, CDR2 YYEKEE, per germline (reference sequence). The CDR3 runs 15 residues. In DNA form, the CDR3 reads TGTGCCAGCATCCCACAGGTTCTTCGAACATATGAAGCTTTCTTT. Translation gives CASIPQVLRTYEAFF. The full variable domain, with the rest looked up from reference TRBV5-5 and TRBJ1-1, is DAGVTQSPTHLIKTRGQQVTLRCSPISGHKSVSWYQQVLGQGPQFIFQYYEKEERGRGNFPDRFSARQFPNYSSELNVNALLLGDSALYLCASIPQVLRTYEAFFGQGTRLTVV.

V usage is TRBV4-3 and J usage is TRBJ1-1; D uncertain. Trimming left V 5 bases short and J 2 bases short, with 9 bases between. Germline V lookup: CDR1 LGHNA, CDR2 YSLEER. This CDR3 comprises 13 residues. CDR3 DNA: TGCGCCAGCAGCGTCGGGGAAAACACTGAAGCTTTCTTT. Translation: CASSVGENTEAFF.

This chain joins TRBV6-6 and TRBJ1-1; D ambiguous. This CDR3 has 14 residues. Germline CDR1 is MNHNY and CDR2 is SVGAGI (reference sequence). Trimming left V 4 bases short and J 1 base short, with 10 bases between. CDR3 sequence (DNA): TGTGCCAGCAGTTCGGCCGGGAGGAACACTGAAGCTTTCTTT. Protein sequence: CASSSAGRNTEAFF.

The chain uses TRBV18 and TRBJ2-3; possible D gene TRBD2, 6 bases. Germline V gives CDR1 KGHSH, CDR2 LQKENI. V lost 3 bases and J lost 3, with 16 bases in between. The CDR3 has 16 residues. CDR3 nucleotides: TGTGCCAGCTCACCCCCCTTGGGGGGTGGAACAGATACGCAGTATTTT. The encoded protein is CASSPPLGGGTDTQYF.